Each of the 17 T cell receptor beta chains below was sequenced from the same sample in a study of Graves' ophthalmopathy and Graves' hyperthyroidism. Amplification of the TCR beta CDR3 regions used RNA transcripts (as template). HTBI primers were employed in first-round RT-PCR, then a second-round multiplex PCR followed. TCRdb called the multiplex PCR reads again in MiXCR, with one record for every CDR3 protein. The sample lists 740,000 or so distinct CDR3 sequences; approximately 40% were seen once. The sequenced sample consisted of peripheral blood. Receptor source: an adult man with Graves' ophthalmopathy.

This chain links TRBV9 with TRBJ2-6, with D possibly being TRBD1 (5 bases). The CDR3 extends over 16 amino acids. Germline CDR1 and CDR2: SGDLS and YYNGEE. Deletions cut 3 bases from V and 1 base from J, with 11 bases between. As DNA, the CDR3 is TGTGCCAGCAGCGGTTACAGGATTTCTGGGGCCAACGTCCTGACTTTC. Protein: CASSGYRISGANVLTF. Supplemented by reference TRBV9 and TRBJ2-6, the full variable domain reads DSGVTQTPKHLITATGQRVTLRCSPRSGDLSVYWYQQSLDQGLQFLIQYYNGEERAKGNILERFSAQQFPDLHSELNLSSLELGDSALYFCASSGYRISGANVLTFGAGSRLTVL.

The rearrangement uses TRBV29-1 and TRBJ2-5; 9 nucleotides agree with TRBD1. Germline values: CDR1 SQVTM, CDR2 ANQGSEA. The length of the CDR3 is 12 residues. Unmatched junction bases numbered 4, after V lost 4 bases and J lost 7 bases. The CDR3 DNA follows: TGCAGCGTTGGACAGGGGGTGTCGACCCAGTACTTC. This codes for CSVGQGVSTQYF.

On this clonotype: Because it lacks the conserved phenylalanine or tryptophan at the end, this CDR3 is likely a read error. V gene TRBV5-6 combines with J gene TRBJ2-5; D might be TRBD2 (5 bases). Germline V gene lookup returns CDR1 SGHDT and CDR2 YYEEEE. V gave up 2 bases and J gave up 2 bases, with 7 bases separating them. The CDR3 loop spans 13 amino acids. In nucleotides, the CDR3 is TGTGCCAGCAGCTTCGGAGGTCAAGAGACCCAGTACGTC. Translated, it gives CASSFGGQETQYV.

This clonotype was seen only a few times. This chain connects TRBV10-3 to TRBJ2-7; D gene uncertain. V shed 10 bases and J shed 2 bases, with 15 bases lying between them. The CDR3 contains 13 residues. Germline V CDR1 and CDR2: ENHRY, SYGVKD. The CDR3 region has the DNA TGTGCCACGCGTTGGACGGAAGCCTACGAGCAGTACTTC. Its protein is CATRWTEAYEQYF.

Note on this clonotype: A much larger clonotype is one base distant, so this may be a read error. In nucleotides, the CDR3 is TGTGCCAGTAGTATAGCGTGGGGGCCGGGTTCACCCCTCCACTTT. As protein: CASSIAWGPGSPLHF. V and J are TRBV19 and TRBJ1-6, with a possible D match to TRBD1 (6 bases). Trimming cost V 1 base and J 9 bases, with 13 bases left between them. This CDR3 has 15 amino acids. CDR1 LNHDA and CDR2 SQIVND come from the germline V gene (reference sequence). The full variable domain, its missing parts supplied by reference TRBV19 and TRBJ1-6, is DGGITQSPKYLFRKEGQNVTLSCEQNLNHDAMYWYRQDPGQGLRLIYYSQIVNDFQKGDIAEGYSVSREKKESFPLTVTSAQKNPTAFYLCASSIAWGPGSPLHFGNGTRLTVT.

This clonotype has only a few counts. The gene calls are TRBV29-1 and TRBJ2-4, with TRBD2 matching over 7 bases. The length of the CDR3 is 12 residues. Germline trimming cut 3 bases from V and 8 bases from J; bases unmatched to any gene: 4. Germline V gene data show CDR1 as SQVTM and CDR2 as ANQGSEA. CDR3 sequence reads: CSVDAGRDIQYF. CDR3 bases: TGCAGCGTTGACGCAGGGAGGGACATTCAGTACTTC.

The rearrangement uses TRBV12-3 or TRBV12-4 and TRBJ2-5, with a tentative D call TRBD1 (5 bases). The V end was cut by 2 bases, the J end by 1 base, with 14 bases between. The CDR3 contains 16 residues. CDR3 sequence: CASSLTDTVLQETQYF. In nucleotides, the CDR3 is TGTGCCAGCAGTTTAACGGACACCGTACTCCAAGAGACCCAGTACTTC.

This clonotype showed up just a few times. J is TRBJ2-2 and V is TRBV24-1, with 9 bases identical to TRBD1. Germline V CDR1 and CDR2: KGHDR, SFDVKD. The CDR3 is 16 residues long. The junction had 8 bases not matched to a gene; V was cut back by 4 bases and J by 6 bases. The CDR3 protein is CATSELGQGMSGELFF. Written as DNA, the CDR3 is TGTGCCACCAGTGAGCTTGGACAGGGGATGTCCGGGGAGCTGTTTTTT.

As concerns this clonotype: Germline and junction disagree at one end, which may indicate a read error. The V and J genes are TRBV4-3 and TRBJ2-1; D possibly uses TRBD1 or TRBD2 (6 bases each). Per the germline V gene, CDR1 is LGHNA and CDR2 is YSLEER. The CDR3 runs to 15 residues. CDR3 bases: TGCGCCAGCAGCCAAGAACCGGGGGCCTACAATGAGCAGTGCTTC. This encodes CASSQEPGAYNEQCF.

The rearrangement uses TRBV5-1 and TRBJ1-1; TRBD1 matches 8 bases. The CDR3 is made up of 16 amino acids. The ends lost 3 bases at V and 0 bases at J; junction bases unmatched: 7. CDR1 SGHRS and CDR2 YFSETQ come from the germline V gene. CDR3 nucleotide sequence: TGCGCCAGCAGCTCTCAATCGACAGGGGTGAACACTGAAGCTTTCTTT. It codes for CASSSQSTGVNTEAFF.

This clonotype was picked up a small number of times. The CDR3 reads CSATGGGNTIYF. The CDR3 DNA sequence: TGCAGTGCTACAGGGGGAGGAAACACCATATATTTT. The V gene is TRBV20-1, the J gene TRBJ1-3, with 7 bases lining up with TRBD1. There are 12 residues in the CDR3. Losses at the gene ends were 4 bases for V and 4 bases for J; bases not matched to a gene: 1. From germline, CDR1 is DFQATT and CDR2 SNEGSKA (reference sequence).

In regard to this clonotype: An end of the junction does not agree with germline; a read error may underlie this. The chain's CDR3 is CACSRDRGQRDEQYF. In DNA, the CDR3 is TGTGCCTGCAGCCGCGACAGGGGGCAAAGGGACGAGCAGTACTTC. The genes are TRBV7-9 and TRBJ2-7; 10 bases map to TRBD1. Germline V gene sequence: CDR1 SEHNR, CDR2 FQNEAQ (reference sequence). The CDR3 runs to 15 residues.

The chain is built from TRBV19 and TRBJ2-7; D unclear. V gave up 5 bases and J gave up 3 bases, with 14 bases separating them. Germline V gene data show CDR1 as LNHDA and CDR2 as SQIVND (reference sequence). The length of the CDR3 is 14 residues. For the CDR3, the DNA is TGTGCCAGTAGTTCAAAGAAGGACGGCTACGAGCAGTACTTC. Translating it yields CASSSKKDGYEQYF.

V is TRBV5-6 and J is TRBJ2-7; perhaps TRBD2 as D (6 bases). V dropped 1 base and J dropped 2 bases, with 16 bases sitting between them. CDR1 is SGHDT and CDR2 is YYEEEE in the germline V gene. The CDR3 runs 16 residues. The CDR3 bases are TGTGCCAGCAGCTTGCCCCGCGGTAGCGGTACCTACGAGCAGTACTTC. It specifies CASSLPRGSGTYEQYF.

This clonotype was picked up many times. This rearrangement joins TRBV19 to TRBJ2-3; D possibly corresponds to TRBD2 (5 bases). Trimming took 6 bases from V and 0 from J, leaving 7 bases between them. The CDR3 covers 13 residues. Germline lookup yields CDR1 LNHDA and CDR2 SQIVND (reference sequence). This chain's CDR3 is CASSLASTDTQYF. The DNA of the CDR3 is TGTGCCAGTAGCCTAGCAAGCACAGATACGCAGTATTTT.

The chain couples TRBV10-3 to TRBJ2-7; 10 nucleotides line up with TRBD1. Germline V gene sequence: CDR1 ENHRY, CDR2 SYGVKD. CDR3 length: 19 amino acids. Trimming removed 2 bases from V and 3 bases from J; junction bases left unmatched: 16. CDR3 amino acids: CAISETSGTGASFFYEQYF. The CDR3 nucleotides are TGTGCCATCAGTGAGACCTCCGGGACAGGGGCGTCATTTTTCTACGAGCAGTACTTC.

This clonotype was counted between two and nine times. The CDR3 DNA reads as TGTGCCAGCAGAGAATCTAGCGGGAGCTTCTATGAGCAGTACTTC. Its translation: CASRESSGSFYEQYF. The V gene is TRBV7-2, the J gene TRBJ2-7; 10 bases agree with TRBD2. CDR3 length: 15 amino acids. The trim removed 6 bases at V and 7 bases at J, leaving 12 bases unmatched. The germline gives CDR1 SGHTA, CDR2 FQGNSA.